Sequencing of this T cell receptor (beta chain) was carried out in a study of T-cell memory formation after mild COVID-19. Across the whole study: Largely donor-specific sequence clusters came from a couple of donors.

Constant-segment primers were used for 5'RACE, and the resulting TCR alpha and TCR beta cDNA libraries carried sample barcodes and UMIs. One entry per CDR3 protein results from TCRdb running MiXCR on the 5' RACE reads. The sample carries hundreds of thousands of distinct CDR3 sequences, roughly 17% recorded once. Whole-study findings and limits: For contracting clones, CD4+ ones sat mainly in CM and EM, CD8+ in EMRA. In second-wave clones peaking day 37, SARS-CoV-2 specificity remained unconfirmed.

A few counts support this clonotype. Its specificity is unknown. From germline, CDR1 is SGHDN and CDR2 FVKESK. The CDR3 consists of 18 residues. Germline trimming cut 4 bases from V and 7 bases from J; bases unmatched to any gene: 13. V and J are TRBV14 and TRBJ2-2; 12 bases agree with TRBD1. The receptor was derived from an adult woman who had mild COVID-19 (a few samples of this study predate the infection). Cell type and time point are not known. The sample was PBMCs or a T cell subset sorted from them (not recorded which). This CDR3 reads CASSRPQRDRGPGGELFF. As DNA, the CDR3 is TGTGCCAGCAGCCGACCCCAGCGGGACAGGGGGCCTGGCGGGGAGCTGTTTTTT.